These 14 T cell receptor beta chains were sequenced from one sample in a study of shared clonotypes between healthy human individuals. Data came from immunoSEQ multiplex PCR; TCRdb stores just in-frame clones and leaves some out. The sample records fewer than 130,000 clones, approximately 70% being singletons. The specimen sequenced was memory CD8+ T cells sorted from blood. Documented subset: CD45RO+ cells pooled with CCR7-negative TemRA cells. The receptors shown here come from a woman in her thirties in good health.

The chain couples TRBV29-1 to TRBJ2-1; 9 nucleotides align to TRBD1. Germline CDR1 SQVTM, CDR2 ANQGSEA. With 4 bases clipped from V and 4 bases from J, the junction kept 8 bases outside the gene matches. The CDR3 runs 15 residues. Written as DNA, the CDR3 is TGCAGCGTTGTTACCCTTGGACAGGGGTACAATGAGCAGTTCTTC. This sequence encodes CSVVTLGQGYNEQFF.

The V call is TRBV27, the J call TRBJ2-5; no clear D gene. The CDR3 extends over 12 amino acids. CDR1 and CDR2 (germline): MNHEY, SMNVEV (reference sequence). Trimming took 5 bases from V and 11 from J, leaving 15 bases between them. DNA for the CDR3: TGTGCCAGCAGTGCCAACTTGCTGGAGCAGTACTTC. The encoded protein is CASSANLLEQYF.

CDR3 amino acids: CASSFIRGVLGEKLFF. The CDR3 DNA is TGTGCCAGCAGCTTCATCCGTGGGGTACTAGGAGAAAAACTGTTTTTT. The chain couples TRBV7-9 to TRBJ1-4; no reliable D call. Trimming took off 3 bases at V and 8 bases at J, with 19 bases between the two ends. The CDR3 extends over 16 amino acids. Germline V gene lookup returns CDR1 SEHNR and CDR2 FQNEAQ (reference sequence).

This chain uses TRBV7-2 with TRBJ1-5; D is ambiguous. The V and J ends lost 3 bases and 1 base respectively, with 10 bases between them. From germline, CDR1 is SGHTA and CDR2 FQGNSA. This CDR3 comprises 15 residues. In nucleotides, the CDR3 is TGTGCCAGCAGCTTGGAAACCCTCAGCAATCAGCCCCAGCATTTT. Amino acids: CASSLETLSNQPQHF. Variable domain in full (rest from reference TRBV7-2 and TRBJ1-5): GAGVSQSPSNKVTEKGKDVELRCDPISGHTALYWYRQSLGQGLEFLIYFQGNSAPDKSGLPSDRFSAERTGGSVSTLTIQRTQQEDSAVYLCASSLETLSNQPQHFGDGTRLSIL.

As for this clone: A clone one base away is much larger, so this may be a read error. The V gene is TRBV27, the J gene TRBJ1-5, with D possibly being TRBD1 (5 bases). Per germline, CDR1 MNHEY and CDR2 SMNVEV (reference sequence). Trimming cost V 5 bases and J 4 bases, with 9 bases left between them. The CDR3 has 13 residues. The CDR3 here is CASSDDRNQPQHF. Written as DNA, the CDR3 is TGTGCCAGCAGTGACGACAGAAATCAGCCCCAGCATTTT.

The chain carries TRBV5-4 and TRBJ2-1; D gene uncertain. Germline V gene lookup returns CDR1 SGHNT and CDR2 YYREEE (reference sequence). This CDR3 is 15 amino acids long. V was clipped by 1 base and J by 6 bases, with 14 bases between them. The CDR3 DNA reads TGTGCCAGCAGCTTGACGGCTAGTTTTTCCAATGAGCAGTTCTTC. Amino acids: CASSLTASFSNEQFF.

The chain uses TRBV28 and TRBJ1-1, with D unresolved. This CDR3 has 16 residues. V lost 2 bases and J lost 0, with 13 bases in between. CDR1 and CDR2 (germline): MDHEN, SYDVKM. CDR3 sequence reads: CASSLPLGVLNTEAFF. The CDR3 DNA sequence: TGTGCCAGCAGTTTACCCCTCGGGGTACTGAACACTGAAGCTTTCTTT.

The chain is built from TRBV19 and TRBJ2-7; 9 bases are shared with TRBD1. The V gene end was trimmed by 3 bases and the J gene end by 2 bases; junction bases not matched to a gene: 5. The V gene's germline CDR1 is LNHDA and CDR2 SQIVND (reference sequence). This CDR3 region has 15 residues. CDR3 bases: TGTGCCAGTAGTATTATGGACAGGGGCACCTACGAGCAGTACTTC. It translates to CASSIMDRGTYEQYF. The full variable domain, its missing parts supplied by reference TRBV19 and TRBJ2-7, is DGGITQSPKYLFRKEGQNVTLSCEQNLNHDAMYWYRQDPGQGLRLIYYSQIVNDFQKGDIAEGYSVSREKKESFPLTVTSAQKNPTAFYLCASSIMDRGTYEQYFGPGTRLTVT.

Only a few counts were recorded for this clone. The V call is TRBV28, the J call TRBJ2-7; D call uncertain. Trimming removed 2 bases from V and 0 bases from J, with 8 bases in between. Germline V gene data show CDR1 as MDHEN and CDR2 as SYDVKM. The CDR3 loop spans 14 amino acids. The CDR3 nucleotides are TGTGCCAGCAGTTTACTGGAAGACTCCTACGAGCAGTACTTC. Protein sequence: CASSLLEDSYEQYF.

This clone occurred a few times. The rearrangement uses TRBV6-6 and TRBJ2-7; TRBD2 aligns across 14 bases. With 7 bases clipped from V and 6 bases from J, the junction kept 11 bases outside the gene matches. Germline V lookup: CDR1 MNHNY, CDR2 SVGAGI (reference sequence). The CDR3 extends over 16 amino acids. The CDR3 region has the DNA TGTGCCAGCAACTCCGGGACTAGCGGGAGTGGGGTCGAGCAGTACTTC. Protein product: CASNSGTSGSGVEQYF.

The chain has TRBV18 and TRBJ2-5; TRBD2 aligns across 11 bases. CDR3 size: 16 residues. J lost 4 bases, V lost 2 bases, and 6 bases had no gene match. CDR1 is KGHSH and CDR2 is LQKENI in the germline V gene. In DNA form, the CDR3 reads TGTGCCAGCTCACCAGGCTCCGGACTAGCGGGAGAGACCCAGTACTTC. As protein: CASSPGSGLAGETQYF.

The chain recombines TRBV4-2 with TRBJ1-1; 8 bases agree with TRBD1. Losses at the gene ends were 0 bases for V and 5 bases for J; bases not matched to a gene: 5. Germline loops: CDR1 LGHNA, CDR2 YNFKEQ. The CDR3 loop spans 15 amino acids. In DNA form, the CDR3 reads TGTGCCAGCAGCCAAGATCCAGGGGGCTTGACTGAAGCTTTCTTT. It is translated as CASSQDPGGLTEAFF.

For the CDR3, the DNA is TGCAGCGTTGCGGCGGGAGGGGAGACCCAGTACTTC. It encodes CSVAAGGETQYF. The chain combines TRBV29-1 with TRBJ2-5, with 9 bases that match TRBD2. In germline, CDR1 is SQVTM, CDR2 ANQGSEA. This CDR3 is 12 amino acids long. Losses at the gene ends were 4 bases for V and 5 bases for J; bases not matched to a gene: 2.

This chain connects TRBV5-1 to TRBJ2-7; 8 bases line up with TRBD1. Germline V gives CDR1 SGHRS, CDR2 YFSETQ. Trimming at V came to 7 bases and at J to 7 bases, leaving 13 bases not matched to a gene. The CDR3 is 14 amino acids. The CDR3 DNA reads TGCGCCAGCGCCCCCGGGACAGGCCTCCTGGAGCAGTACTTC. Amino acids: CASAPGTGLLEQYF.